In this sample, the clone carrying this T cell receptor (beta chain) turned up many times. The CDR3 has 14 residues. The germline V gene has CDR1 MNHNS and CDR2 SASEGT. Germline trimming cut 2 bases from V and 12 bases from J; bases unmatched to any gene: 12. This entry is derived from a study of T cells in Graves' hyperthyroidism and ophthalmopathy. The definition of stable Graves' hyperthyroidism was no ophthalmopathy progression within 18 months. Patients aged 18 to 65 had newly diagnosed hyperthyroidism that had lasted under 2 months. Researchers amplified the TCR beta CDR3 regions from RNA transcripts. TCR CDR3 underwent first-round RT-PCR with the HTBI primer set. TCRdb used MiXCR to reprocess the multiplex PCR reads, holding one entry per CDR3 protein. Of approximately 400,000 distinct CDR3 sequences in the sample, around 13% were seen once.

The rearrangement links TRBV6-1 to TRBJ1-2; 7 bases agree with TRBD1. The sequenced material came from blood. The source is a woman aged 55-70 years with Graves' hyperthyroidism. The chain's CDR3 is CASSERRDSSQDTF. The CDR3 DNA is TGTGCCAGCAGTGAACGCCGGGACAGTTCGCAGGACACCTTC.